The 31 T cell receptor beta chains presented below share a single source sample, sequenced in a study of CXCR3-negative and CXCR3-positive naive CD8 T cells. Study-wide findings and caveats: More hydrophobic TRB CDR3s were found in CXCR3-positive naive cells than in CXCR3-negative naive cells.

Their antigen targets remain unknown. UMI-labeled 5' RACE yielded the TRB cDNA libraries. From the 5' RACE reads, TCRdb lists one entry per CDR3 protein and no DNA. The sample data list around 84,000 distinct CDR3 sequences. Specimen: naive CXCR3+ CD8+ T cells from blood. As for subset: CD45RO-CCR7+CD27+CD95- naive CD8+ T cells expressing CXCR3 (TNR3+). The receptors here all came from a human donor in good health. Some clones in this sample may be carry-over from other donors' samples.

The rearrangement joins TRBV5-1 to TRBJ1-1. The CDR3 contains 14 residues. CDR1 is SGHRS, CDR2 YFSETQ, per germline. The CDR3 protein is CASSLVRTNTEAFF.

The chain carries TRBV5-1 and TRBJ2-3; the D call of TRBD1 rests on TCRdb alone, since no DNA is present to check it. Germline CDR1 is SGHRS and CDR2 is YFSETQ. CDR3 size: 18 residues. The CDR3 reads CASSWEGGRGKSTDTQYF.

V usage is TRBV12-3 or TRBV12-4 and J usage is TRBJ1-1; TCRdb's assignment of TRBD1 cannot be checked, as there is no DNA. The length of the CDR3 is 13 residues. CDR3 sequence reads: CASSLATGDRAFF.

This chain links TRBV9 with TRBJ1-1; TCRdb lists TRBD1, though no DNA is available to test this call. Germline-derived CDR1 and CDR2 are SGDLS and YYNGEE. The CDR3 loop spans 14 amino acids. The CDR3 here is CASSAGTGGTEAFF.

J is TRBJ2-2 and V is TRBV2. Germline V CDR1 and CDR2: SNHLY, FYNNEI. The CDR3 contains 11 residues. The CDR3: CASSASGELFF.

The rearrangement joins TRBV12-3 or TRBV12-4 to TRBJ2-2; lacking DNA, the TRBD1 call made by TCRdb goes unchecked. CDR3 length: 14 amino acids. The CDR3 sequence is CASSPWTRTGELFF.

The J gene is TRBJ2-3, the V gene TRBV7-8; TCRdb selects TRBD2, and the lack of DNA leaves this call unchecked. This CDR3 has 14 amino acids. CDR1 SGHVS and CDR2 FQNEAQ come from the germline V gene. CDR3 loop: CASSFTSGRDTQYF.

The rearrangement uses TRBV29-1 and TRBJ1-1; TCRdb's assignment of TRBD1 cannot be checked, as there is no DNA. Germline lookup yields CDR1 SQVTM and CDR2 ANQGSEA. CDR3 length: 14 residues. The CDR3 region is CSVDNGTGYTEAFF. The full variable domain, completed using reference TRBV29-1 and TRBJ1-1, is SAVISQKPSRDICQRGTSLTIQCQVDSQVTMMFWYRQQPGQSLTLIATANQGSEATYESGFVIDKFPISRPNLTFSTLTVSNMSPEDSSIYLCSVDNGTGYTEAFFGQGTRLTVV.

The V and J genes are TRBV20-1 and TRBJ2-1; TCRdb's D call, TRBD1, is unchecked because there is no DNA. This CDR3 is 15 amino acids long. From germline, CDR1 is DFQATT and CDR2 SNEGSKA (reference sequence). CDR3 amino acids: CSARIGTGAFGEQFF.

The chain's CDR3 is CASSPKPTSVSYEQYF. The genes are TRBV28 and TRBJ2-7; no DNA is available, so the TRBD2 call from TCRdb remains unchecked. CDR3 length: 16 amino acids. Germline V CDR1 and CDR2: MDHEN, SYDVKM.

This chain joins TRBV28 and TRBJ2-7; absent DNA, TCRdb's TRBD2 call cannot be checked. The CDR3 runs to 12 residues. Germline CDR1 and CDR2: MDHEN and SYDVKM. CDR3: CASRAGHYEQYF.

The rearrangement uses TRBV7-2 and TRBJ2-3; TCRdb selects TRBD1, and the lack of DNA leaves this call unchecked. Germline V CDR1 and CDR2: SGHTA, FQGNSA. This CDR3 has 16 amino acids. CDR3 protein: CASSLPRDLSTDTQYF.

The chain carries TRBV20-1 and TRBJ2-1; checking the TCRdb D call of TRBD2 is not possible without DNA. This CDR3 contains 15 residues. In germline, CDR1 is DFQATT, CDR2 SNEGSKA (reference sequence). CDR3 loop: CSARLAGAEYNEQFF.

The chain links TRBV4-1 to TRBJ2-1. The CDR3 length is 15 residues. The germline gives CDR1 MGHRA, CDR2 YSYEKL. The CDR3 here is CASSQEGERYNEQFF.

The chain couples TRBV5-5 to TRBJ2-7; TCRdb designates TRBD1, a call that cannot be tested without DNA. This CDR3 is built from 14 residues. The germline V gene has CDR1 SGHKS and CDR2 YYEKEE (reference sequence). CDR3 region: CASSPGAGSYEQYF.

V usage is TRBV9 and J usage is TRBJ2-4; no DNA is available, so the TRBD2 call from TCRdb remains unchecked. Germline loops: CDR1 SGDLS, CDR2 YYNGEE. The CDR3 is 15 amino acids. The chain's CDR3 is CASSVEASGLNIQYF.

The chain employs TRBV4-1 and TRBJ2-7; TCRdb lists TRBD2, though no DNA is available to test this call. CDR3 length: 15 residues. Germline CDR1 MGHRA, CDR2 YSYEKL. This CDR3 is CASSQDPAGGYEQYF.

This sequence joins TRBV30 and TRBJ1-2; without DNA, the TCRdb call of TRBD1 cannot be checked. Germline lookup yields CDR1 GTSNPN and CDR2 SVGIG (reference sequence). The CDR3 length is 11 residues. CDR3 region: CACNHRSGYTF. Supplemented by reference TRBV30 and TRBJ1-2, the full variable domain reads SQTIHQWPATLVQPVGSPLSLECTVEGTSNPNLYWYRQAAGRGLQLLFYSVGIGQISSEVPQNLSASRPQDRQFILSSKKLLLSDSGFYLCACNHRSGYTFGSGTRLTVV.

This chain uses TRBV29-1 with TRBJ2-5. This CDR3 region has 12 residues. Germline CDR1 is SQVTM and CDR2 is ANQGSEA. The CDR3 protein is CSVEEGKETQYF.

CDR3 sequence reads: CSVRPSPWVNTEAFF. The chain has TRBV29-1 and TRBJ1-1. Germline-derived CDR1 and CDR2 are SQVTM and ANQGSEA. The length of the CDR3 is 15 residues.

The chain is built from TRBV27 and TRBJ2-3; TCRdb outputs TRBD1, but without DNA this stays unchecked. CDR3 size: 15 residues. Germline CDR1 is MNHEY and CDR2 is SMNVEV (reference sequence). The CDR3 region is CASSEGGTGADTQYF.

V and J are TRBV29-1 and TRBJ2-1; lacking DNA, the TRBD2 call made by TCRdb goes unchecked. There are 15 residues in the CDR3. Germline CDR1 SQVTM, CDR2 ANQGSEA. CDR3 sequence reads: CSVTPGLQQYNEQFF.

This chain links TRBV7-8 with TRBJ1-1. The V gene's germline CDR1 is SGHVS and CDR2 FQNEAQ. CDR3 length equals 13 residues. The CDR3 is CASSSYMNTEAFF.

The rearrangement uses TRBV12-5 and TRBJ2-3; checking the TCRdb D call of TRBD2 is not possible without DNA. In germline, CDR1 is LGHNT, CDR2 FRNRAP. This CDR3 comprises 15 residues. CDR3 sequence: CASGAAGGAADTQYF.

The chain carries TRBV7-3 and TRBJ2-1; with no DNA, the TCRdb D assignment of TRBD1 cannot be verified. This CDR3 contains 16 residues. Germline V gene sequence: CDR1 SGHTA, CDR2 FQGTGA. This chain's CDR3 is CASSLMGPSSYNEQFF.

The J gene is TRBJ2-7, the V gene TRBV7-2; TCRdb picks TRBD1, but there is no DNA to check that call. Germline assignment: CDR1 SGHTA and CDR2 FQGNSA. The CDR3 runs 15 residues. Here the CDR3 reads CASSTTGTGFYEQYF.

This rearrangement joins TRBV29-1 to TRBJ2-7; the TCRdb call, TRBD2, lacks DNA for checking. The CDR3 extends over 14 amino acids. Germline V lookup: CDR1 SQVTM, CDR2 ANQGSEA. The CDR3 protein is CSVEVRGLAYEQYF.

The gene calls are TRBV5-5 and TRBJ2-7; TCRdb reports TRBD2, a call that lacks DNA to check it against. This CDR3 contains 16 residues. CDR1 is SGHKS and CDR2 is YYEKEE in the germline V gene (reference sequence). CDR3 sequence reads: CASSTGGTTSGTPRDF.

V usage is TRBV12-5 and J usage is TRBJ2-5; the D gene TCRdb calls, TRBD1, cannot be checked with no DNA. This CDR3 has 13 amino acids. Per the germline V gene, CDR1 is LGHNT and CDR2 is FRNRAP. CDR3 residues: CASGSGHRETQYF. Full variable domain (missing parts from reference TRBV12-5 and TRBJ2-5): DARVTQTPRHKVTEMGQEVTMRCQPILGHNTVFWYRQTMMQGLELLAYFRNRAPLDDSGMPKDRFSAEMPDATLATLKIQPSEPRDSAVYFCASGSGHRETQYFGPGTRLLVL.

The CDR3 is CASSPGSTEAFF. The chain is built from TRBV6-5 and TRBJ1-1; TCRdb gives TRBD1 as the D gene, but with no DNA this cannot be confirmed. Per the germline V gene, CDR1 is MNHEY and CDR2 is SVGAGI. This CDR3 spans 12 amino acids.

This chain joins TRBV20-1 and TRBJ2-5; TCRdb gives TRBD2 as the D gene, but with no DNA this cannot be confirmed. Germline values: CDR1 DFQATT, CDR2 SNEGSKA (reference sequence). CDR3 length: 14 residues. CDR3 region: CSAHYSGSVETQYF.